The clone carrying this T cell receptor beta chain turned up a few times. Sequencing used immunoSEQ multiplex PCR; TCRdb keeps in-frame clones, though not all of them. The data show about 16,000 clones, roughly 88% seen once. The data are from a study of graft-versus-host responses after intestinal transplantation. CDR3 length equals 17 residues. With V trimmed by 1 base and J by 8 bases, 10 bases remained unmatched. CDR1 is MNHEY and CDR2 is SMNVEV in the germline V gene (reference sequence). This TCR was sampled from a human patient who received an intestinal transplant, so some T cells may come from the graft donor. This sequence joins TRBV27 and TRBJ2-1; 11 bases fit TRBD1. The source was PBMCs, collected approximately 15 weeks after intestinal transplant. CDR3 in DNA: TGTGCCAGCAGTTTATGGCGGACAGGGGGCCTTATGGATGAGCAGTTCTTC. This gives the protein CASSLWRTGGLMDEQFF.